This is a list of T cell receptor beta chains from one sample in a study of T cells in Graves' hyperthyroidism and ophthalmopathy. MiXCR, applied by TCRdb to the multiplex PCR reads, yields one record per CDR3 protein. The sample shows 550,000 to 650,000 distinct CDR3 sequences, 11% to 15% of them seen only once. The material sequenced was blood. The receptors were sampled from a woman aged 25 to 39 with Graves' hyperthyroidism that later progressed to Graves' ophthalmopathy. The CDR3 runs from the conserved cysteine through the conserved F or W. Each record gives: V gene, CDR3 length, CDR3 protein.

V gene: TRBV6-2/TRBV6-3; CDR3 length: 14; CDR3 protein: CATSRGRVYNEQFF
V gene: TRBV27; CDR3 length: 16; CDR3 protein: CASSQTSGGSHNEQFF
V gene: TRBV5-1; CDR3 length: 17; CDR3 protein: CASSLADWTANTGELFF
V gene: TRBV12-3/TRBV12-4; CDR3 length: 15; CDR3 protein: CASSHLSRSYNEQFF
V gene: TRBV3-1; CDR3 length: 17; CDR3 protein: CASSQVGLAGGNNEQFF
V gene: TRBV24-1; CDR3 length: 15; CDR3 protein: CATMKGTSSYNEQFF
V gene: TRBV18; CDR3 length: 12; CDR3 protein: CASSPNEDTQYF
V gene: TRBV20-1; CDR3 length: 14; CDR3 protein: CANRIAQGADTQYF
V gene: TRBV18; CDR3 length: 16; CDR3 protein: CASSPPSNSRWGEQYF
V gene: TRBV6-5; CDR3 length: 16; CDR3 protein: CASSYSQGDRGYEQYF
V gene: TRBV19; CDR3 length: 15; CDR3 protein: CASSTTSGVNNEQYF
V gene: TRBV5-4; CDR3 length: 14; CDR3 protein: CASSLAETLNSQYF
V gene: TRBV2; CDR3 length: 14; CDR3 protein: CASSEQGQKGGRHF
V gene: TRBV2; CDR3 length: 13; CDR3 protein: CAKQGFMDTEAFF
V gene: TRBV5-5; CDR3 length: 17; CDR3 protein: CASSVEWDILQVAEAFF
V gene: TRBV7-2; CDR3 length: 15; CDR3 protein: CASSQTSGSAKTQYF
V gene: TRBV28; CDR3 length: 18; CDR3 protein: CASSLIWAGILNTGELFF
V gene: TRBV5-1; CDR3 length: 15; CDR3 protein: CASFPGAGDRNEQFF
V gene: TRBV19; CDR3 length: 15; CDR3 protein: CASCRDREDDTEAFF
V gene: TRBV19; CDR3 length: 14; CDR3 protein: CASRPGQNTGELFF
V gene: TRBV5-1; CDR3 length: 15; CDR3 protein: CASSSSLNTGYGYTF
V gene: TRBV6-5; CDR3 length: 18; CDR3 protein: CASSYSFGRTALGGGYTF
V gene: TRBV6-5; CDR3 length: 13; CDR3 protein: CASSSPDRNTIYF
V gene: TRBV6-1; CDR3 length: 17; CDR3 protein: CASSSSQGIANTGELFF
V gene: TRBV28; CDR3 length: 12; CDR3 protein: CATGRGNQPQHF
V gene: TRBV3-1; CDR3 length: 21; CDR3 protein: CASSQALPLAGARVYGETQYF
V gene: TRBV20-1; CDR3 length: 19; CDR3 protein: CSARDPGLAVLNPYNEQFF
V gene: TRBV28; CDR3 length: 12; CDR3 protein: CASSYRATEAFF
V gene: TRBV10-3; CDR3 length: 15; CDR3 protein: CAISESGSGSYEQYF
V gene: TRBV30; CDR3 length: 14; CDR3 protein: CAWNGQGGSYEQYF
V gene: TRBV20-1; CDR3 length: 14; CDR3 protein: CSARVDSSYNEQFF
V gene: TRBV6-6; CDR3 length: 16; CDR3 protein: CASSYSVAGGTYEQYF
V gene: TRBV30; CDR3 length: 16; CDR3 protein: CAWSVRQGGTNEKLFF
V gene: TRBV30; CDR3 length: 12; CDR3 protein: CAWSVPPGQQYF
V gene: TRBV6-4; CDR3 length: 15; CDR3 protein: CASSDREGSSYEQYF
V gene: TRBV6-2/TRBV6-3; CDR3 length: 16; CDR3 protein: CASRPAWGASTDTQYF
V gene: TRBV6-2/TRBV6-3; CDR3 length: 16; CDR3 protein: CASSLVGHSGANVLTF
V gene: TRBV4-1; CDR3 length: 15; CDR3 protein: CASSQAGQGNQPQHF
V gene: TRBV11-3; CDR3 length: 17; CDR3 protein: CASSFTGTGFLADTQYF
V gene: TRBV11-3; CDR3 length: 13; CDR3 protein: CASSLGSKWGQYF
V gene: TRBV7-2; CDR3 length: 13; CDR3 protein: CASSASQGTGQYF
V gene: TRBV28; CDR3 length: 15; CDR3 protein: CASSLRDRKRNEQFF
V gene: TRBV12-3/TRBV12-4; CDR3 length: 13; CDR3 protein: CASKLDRLGGYTF
V gene: TRBV20-1; CDR3 length: 14; CDR3 protein: CSALFPKAGNTIYF
V gene: TRBV30; CDR3 length: 13; CDR3 protein: CAWSQRNRDTQYF
V gene: TRBV7-9; CDR3 length: 14; CDR3 protein: CRGGGDSLNNGYTF
V gene: TRBV12-3/TRBV12-4; CDR3 length: 16; CDR3 protein: CASSLGRFQINNEQFF
V gene: TRBV3-1; CDR3 length: 17; CDR3 protein: CASSQDRSGLAKDEQFF
V gene: TRBV19; CDR3 length: 13; CDR3 protein: CASTLEGGNTIYF
V gene: TRBV12-3/TRBV12-4; CDR3 length: 15; CDR3 protein: CASRPTGQLNSPLHF
V gene: TRBV5-5; CDR3 length: 15; CDR3 protein: CASSLGDSGFYGYTF
V gene: TRBV13; CDR3 length: 12; CDR3 protein: CASSLGGLGPFF
V gene: TRBV9; CDR3 length: 15; CDR3 protein: CASSVAGGSSYEQYF
V gene: TRBV19; CDR3 length: 15; CDR3 protein: CASSFQGQGSQPQHF
V gene: TRBV19; CDR3 length: 14; CDR3 protein: CASSIDGGFYEQYF
V gene: TRBV2; CDR3 length: 15; CDR3 protein: CASRAGTGGRQPQHF
V gene: TRBV5-1; CDR3 length: 19; CDR3 protein: CASSLGLAGGPLVYNEQFF
V gene: TRBV27; CDR3 length: 16; CDR3 protein: CASSLSSSASTDTQYF
V gene: TRBV19; CDR3 length: 13; CDR3 protein: CATHPDTYTEAFF
V gene: TRBV14; CDR3 length: 15; CDR3 protein: CASQMGFLAKNIQYF